A selection of T cell receptor beta chains follows, all from one sample in a study of cytomegalovirus exposure and HLA in healthy donors. Assay used: immunoSEQ multiplex PCR; TCRdb lists only in-frame clones, some missing. The sample lists approximately 100,000 clones; more than 85% were seen once. Sequenced input: PBMCs. The origin of the receptors is a man between 18 and 35 years old in good health and CMV-seropositive. CDR3s include the opening cysteine and the closing phenylalanine or tryptophan. D genes are given only for firm matches. The size field is filled for only some rows; it gives once, few, many or a size class.

d_call j_call v_call clone_size cdr3_aa cdr3_nt
TRBD2 TRBJ2-1 TRBV9 once CASSLSGGRGNEQFF TGTGCCAGCAGCTTGAGCGGGGGGCGGGGCAATGAGCAGTTCTTC
. TRBJ2-1 TRBV4-2 . CASSQDRDSPYNEQFF TGTGCCAGCAGCCAAGATCGGGATAGTCCCTACAATGAGCAGTTCTTC
. TRBJ1-2 TRBV28 . CASSLDSYGYTF TGTGCCAGCAGTTTAGACAGCTATGGCTACACCTTC
TRBD2 TRBJ2-7 TRBV11-2 . CASSPIAGGPFEQYF TGTGCCAGCAGCCCGATAGCGGGAGGGCCCTTCGAGCAGTACTTC
TRBD1 TRBJ2-1 TRBV7-3 . CASSVQGAGSGEQFF TGTGCCAGCAGCGTACAGGGGGCGGGTTCAGGGGAGCAGTTCTTC
TRBD2 TRBJ2-5 TRBV11-1 . CASSPERLAGDQETQYF TGTGCCAGCAGCCCAGAGAGACTAGCGGGAGATCAAGAGACCCAGTACTTC
. TRBJ1-2 TRBV14 . CASSQSEAIYGYTF TGTGCCAGCAGCCAAAGCGAGGCGATCTATGGCTACACCTTC
. TRBJ2-1 TRBV29-1 . CSVVYDTYNEQFF TGCAGCGTTGTCTATGACACATACAATGAGCAGTTCTTC
TRBD1 TRBJ2-2 TRBV6-1 . CASSETGAPQNTGELFF TGTGCCAGCAGTGAAACAGGGGCGCCCCAAAACACCGGGGAGCTGTTTTTT
. TRBJ1-1 TRBV5-5 . CASSLAPTGNTEAFF TGTGCCAGCAGCTTGGCCCCGACAGGGAACACTGAAGCTTTCTTT
. TRBJ2-1 TRBV28 . CASSLLSHEQFF TGTGCCAGCAGTTTATTGAGTCATGAGCAGTTCTTC
. TRBJ2-7 TRBV7-2 . CASRRTLGYEQYF TGTGCCAGCAGGCGAACCCTAGGCTACGAGCAGTACTTC
TRBD2 TRBJ2-7 TRBV14 . CASSQWSTSGRRSYEQYF TGTGCCAGCAGCCAATGGTCAACTAGCGGGAGAAGATCCTACGAGCAGTACTTC
. TRBJ1-2 TRBV11-2 . CASSPDRGGGYTF TGTGCCAGCAGCCCTGATAGGGGGGGTGGCTACACCTTC
TRBD2 TRBJ2-1 TRBV19 . CASSILTSGSVSGEQFF TGTGCCAGTAGTATCCTTACTAGCGGGAGTGTTTCCGGTGAGCAGTTCTTC
TRBD2 TRBJ2-3 TRBV5-1 . CASSLGAGRGLTDTQYF TGCGCCAGCAGCTTGGGGGCAGGGAGGGGACTCACAGATACGCAGTATTTT
TRBD1 TRBJ2-7 TRBV6-1 . CASSAPGTGGVYEQYF TGTGCCAGCAGTGCCCCCGGGACAGGGGGCGTTTACGAGCAGTACTTC